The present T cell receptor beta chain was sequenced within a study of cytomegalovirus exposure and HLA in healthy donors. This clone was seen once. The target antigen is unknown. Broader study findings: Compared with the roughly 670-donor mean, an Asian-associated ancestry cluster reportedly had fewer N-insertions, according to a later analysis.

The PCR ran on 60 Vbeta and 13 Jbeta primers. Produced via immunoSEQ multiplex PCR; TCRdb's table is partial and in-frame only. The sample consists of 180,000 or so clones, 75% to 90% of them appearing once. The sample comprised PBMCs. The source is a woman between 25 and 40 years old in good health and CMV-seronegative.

As DNA, the CDR3 is TGTGCCAGCAGCTTGTATCGGCGGGAGGGAGCCGAGACCCAGTACTTC. It yields the protein CASSLYRREGAETQYF. This sequence joins TRBV5-4 and TRBJ2-5; 9 bases align to TRBD2. The CDR3 consists of 16 residues. In germline, CDR1 is SGHNT, CDR2 YYREEE (reference sequence). Unmatched junction bases numbered 9, after V lost 1 base and J lost 5 bases. The full variable domain, its missing parts supplied by reference TRBV5-4 and TRBJ2-5, is ETGVTQSPTHLIKTRGQQVTLRCSSQSGHNTVSWYQQALGQGPQFIFQYYREEENGRGNFPPRFSGLQFPNYSSELNVNALELDDSALYLCASSLYRREGAETQYFGPGTRLLVL.